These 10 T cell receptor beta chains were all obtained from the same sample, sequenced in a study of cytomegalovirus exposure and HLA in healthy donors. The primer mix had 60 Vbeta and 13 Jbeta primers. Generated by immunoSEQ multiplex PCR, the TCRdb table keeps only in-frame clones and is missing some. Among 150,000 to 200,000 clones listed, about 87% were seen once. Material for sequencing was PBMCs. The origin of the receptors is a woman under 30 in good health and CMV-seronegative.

This CDR3 is CASRRPPLETQYF. The CDR3 DNA sequence: TGTGCCAGCAGGCGCCCCCCGCTAGAGACCCAGTACTTC. J is TRBJ2-5 and V is TRBV11-2; D is unresolved. The CDR3 loop spans 13 amino acids. The V gene's germline CDR1 is SGHAT and CDR2 FQNNGV. The germline V and J ends were trimmed by 6 bases and 4 bases, with 12 bases remaining between them. Full variable domain (rest looked up from reference TRBV11-2 and TRBJ2-5): EAGVAQSPRYKIIEKRQSVAFWCNPISGHATLYWYQQILGQGPKLLIQFQNNGVVDDSQLPKDRFSAERLKGVDSTLKIQPAKLEDSAVYLCASRRPPLETQYFGPGTRLLVL.

The CDR3 reads CASSDDRGGYNEQFF. In DNA, the CDR3 is TGTGCCAGCAGTGACGACCGGGGGGGATACAATGAGCAGTTCTTC. The chain employs TRBV2 and TRBJ2-1; 8 nucleotides line up with TRBD2. This CDR3 has 15 residues. J gave up 4 bases and V 3 bases, and 5 bases lay outside the gene matches. The V gene's germline CDR1 is SNHLY and CDR2 FYNNEI. Drawing the rest from reference TRBV2 and TRBJ2-1, the complete variable domain is EPEVTQTPSHQVTQMGQEVILRCVPISNHLYFYWYRQILGQKVEFLVSFYNNEISEKSEIFDDQFSVERPDGSNFTLKIRSTKLEDSAMYFCASSDDRGGYNEQFFGPGTRLTVL.

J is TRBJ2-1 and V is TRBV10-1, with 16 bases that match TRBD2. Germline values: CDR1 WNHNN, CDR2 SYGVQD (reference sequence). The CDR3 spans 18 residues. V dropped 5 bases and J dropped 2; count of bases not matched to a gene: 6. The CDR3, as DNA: TGCGCCAGCAGTACCGGGACTAGCGGGGGGGCGACCTACAATGAGCAGTTCTTC. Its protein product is CASSTGTSGGATYNEQFF.

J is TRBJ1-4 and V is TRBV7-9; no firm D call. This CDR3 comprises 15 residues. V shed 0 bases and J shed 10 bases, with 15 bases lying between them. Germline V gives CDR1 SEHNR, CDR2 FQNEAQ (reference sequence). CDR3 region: CASSLALRVSGKLFF. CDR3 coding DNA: TGTGCCAGCAGCTTAGCGCTGAGGGTTTCGGGAAAACTGTTTTTT.

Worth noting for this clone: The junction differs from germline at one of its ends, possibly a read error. CDR3 DNA sequence: TGTGCTAGCAGTTTCGGGACTAGCGGGAGGAGCTCCTACAATGAGCAGTTCTTC. This sequence encodes CASSFGTSGRSSYNEQFF. V is TRBV7-7 and J is TRBJ2-1; 15 bases agree with TRBD2. In germline, CDR1 is SSHAT, CDR2 FNYEAQ (reference sequence). There are 18 residues in the CDR3.

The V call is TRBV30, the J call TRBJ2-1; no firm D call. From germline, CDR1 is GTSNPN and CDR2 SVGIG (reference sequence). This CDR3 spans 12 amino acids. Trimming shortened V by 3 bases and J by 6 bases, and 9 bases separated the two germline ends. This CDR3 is CAWSIAGNEQFF. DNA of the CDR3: TGTGCCTGGAGCATAGCCGGCAATGAGCAGTTCTTC.

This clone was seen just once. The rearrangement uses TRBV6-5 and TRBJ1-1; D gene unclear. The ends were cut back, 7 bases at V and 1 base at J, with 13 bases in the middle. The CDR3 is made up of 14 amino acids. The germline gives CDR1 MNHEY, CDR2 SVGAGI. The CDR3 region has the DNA TGTGCCAGCACCCTACTCCCCGGGAACACTGAAGCTTTCTTT. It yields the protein CASTLLPGNTEAFF.

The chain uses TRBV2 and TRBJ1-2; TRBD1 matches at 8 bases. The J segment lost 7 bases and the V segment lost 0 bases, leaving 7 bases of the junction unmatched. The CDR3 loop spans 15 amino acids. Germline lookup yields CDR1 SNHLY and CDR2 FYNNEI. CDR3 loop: CASSEAIRGQLGYTF. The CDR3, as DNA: TGTGCCAGCAGTGAAGCGATCAGGGGGCAACTTGGCTACACCTTC.

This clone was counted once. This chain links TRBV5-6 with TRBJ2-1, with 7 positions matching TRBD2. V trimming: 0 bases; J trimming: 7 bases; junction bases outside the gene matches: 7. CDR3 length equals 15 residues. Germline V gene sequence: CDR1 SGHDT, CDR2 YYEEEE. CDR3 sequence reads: CASSLEAGWGNEQFF. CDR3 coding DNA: TGTGCCAGCAGCTTGGAAGCGGGGTGGGGGAATGAGCAGTTCTTC.

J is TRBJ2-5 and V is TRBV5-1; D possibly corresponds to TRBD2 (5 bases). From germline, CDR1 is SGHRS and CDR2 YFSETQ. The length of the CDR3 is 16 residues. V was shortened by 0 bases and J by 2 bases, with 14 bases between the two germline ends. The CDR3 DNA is TGCGCCAGCAGCTTGGGGAGCGGCGGTTGGCAAGAGACCCAGTACTTC. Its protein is CASSLGSGGWQETQYF.